The source of this T cell receptor (beta chain) is a study of shared clonotypes between healthy human individuals. The CDR3 runs 14 residues. The V and J ends lost 3 bases and 5 bases, in that order; junction bases with no gene match: 4. Germline V CDR1 and CDR2: PRHDT, FYEKMQ (reference sequence). CD45RO-negative cells were positively selected for CCR7, leaving out terminally differentiated effector memory CD45RA+ cells. Each donor was a Caucasian adult residing in Nashville, Tennessee. At a deep level, the assay was run. The repertoire was sequenced with immunoSEQ multiplex PCR; TCRdb's copy has only in-frame clones and lacks some. The sample records nearly 600,000 clones, over 95% being singletons.

The TCR was taken from a woman aged 25 to 39 in good health. The J gene is TRBJ1-5, the V gene TRBV13; 7 bases map to TRBD1. The sequenced sample was naive CD8+ T cells sorted from blood. The CDR3 reads CASSFGQGDQPQHF. The CDR3 DNA sequence: TGTGCCAGCAGCTTCGGTCAGGGGGATCAGCCCCAGCATTTT.